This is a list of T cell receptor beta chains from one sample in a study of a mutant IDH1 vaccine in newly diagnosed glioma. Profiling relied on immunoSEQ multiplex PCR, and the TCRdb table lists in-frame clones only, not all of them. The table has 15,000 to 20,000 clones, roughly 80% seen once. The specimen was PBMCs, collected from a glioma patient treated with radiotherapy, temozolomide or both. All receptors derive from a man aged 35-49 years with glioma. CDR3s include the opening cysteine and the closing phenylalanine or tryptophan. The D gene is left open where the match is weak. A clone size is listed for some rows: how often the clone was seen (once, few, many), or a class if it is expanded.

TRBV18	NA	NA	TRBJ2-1	TGTGCCAGCTCGCCGGGATTCGCATCCTACAATGAGCAGTTCTTC	CASSPGFASYNEQFF
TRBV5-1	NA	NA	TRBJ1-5	TGCGCCAGCAGCTTGACGGCAGGGAGCAATCAGCCCCAGCATTTT	CASSLTAGSNQPQHF
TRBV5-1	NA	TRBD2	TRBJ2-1	TGCGCCAGCAGCCCCTCCCCGGGGGGGTTGGGGAATGAGCAGTTCTTC	CASSPSPGGLGNEQFF
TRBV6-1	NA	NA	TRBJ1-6	TGTGCCAGCAGTGAACGGGATAATTCACCCCTCCACTTT	CASSERDNSPLHF
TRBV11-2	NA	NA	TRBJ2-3	TGTGCCAGCAGCTTAGACGTAAGGGGGACTGGGAGTGTGAGAGATACGCAGTATTTT	CASSLDVRGTGSVRDTQYF
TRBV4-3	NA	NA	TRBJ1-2	TGCGCCAGCAGCCAAGATCATAGCAGGGGAGTCTATGGCTACACCTTC	CASSQDHSRGVYGYTF
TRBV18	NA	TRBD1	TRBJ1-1	TGTGCCAGCTCAACAGGGGTCTCTCTCGGGGCTTTCTTT	CASSTGVSLGAFF
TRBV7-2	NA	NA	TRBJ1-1	TGTGCCAGCAGCTTCGGGATGAACACTGAAGCTTTCTTT	CASSFGMNTEAFF
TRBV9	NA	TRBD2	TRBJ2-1	TGTGCCAGCAGCGGCCCGGGACTAGCGGGGAGGAGTGAGCAGTTCTTC	CASSGPGLAGRSEQFF
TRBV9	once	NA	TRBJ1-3	TGTGCCAGCAGCACCCTCGGGGACCTCTCGTTAGACACCATATATTTT	CASSTLGDLSLDTIYF
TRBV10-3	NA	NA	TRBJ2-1	TGTGCCATCATAAGCCAGAGGGGTGAGCAGTTCTTC	CAIISQRGEQFF
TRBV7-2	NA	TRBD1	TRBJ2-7	TGTGCCAGCAGCTTCCTACAAGGACAGGGTGCCTACGAGCAGTACTTC	CASSFLQGQGAYEQYF
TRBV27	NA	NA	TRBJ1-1	TGTGCCAGCAGTGAACAGGGTAGGGGCACTGAAGCTTTCTTT	CASSEQGRGTEAFF
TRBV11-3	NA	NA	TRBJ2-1	TGTGCCAGCAGCTTTAGGGCAGGGAGCCCCTCCCCCATAAACAATGAGCAGTTCTTC	CASSFRAGSPSPINNEQFF
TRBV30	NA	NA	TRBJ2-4	TGTGCCTGGAGTGCCGCCGGAGCCAAAAACATTCAGTACTTC	CAWSAAGAKNIQYF
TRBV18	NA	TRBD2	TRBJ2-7	TGTGCCAGCTCACCTGGTGGCGCGGGGGGATACGAGCAGTACTTC	CASSPGGAGGYEQYF